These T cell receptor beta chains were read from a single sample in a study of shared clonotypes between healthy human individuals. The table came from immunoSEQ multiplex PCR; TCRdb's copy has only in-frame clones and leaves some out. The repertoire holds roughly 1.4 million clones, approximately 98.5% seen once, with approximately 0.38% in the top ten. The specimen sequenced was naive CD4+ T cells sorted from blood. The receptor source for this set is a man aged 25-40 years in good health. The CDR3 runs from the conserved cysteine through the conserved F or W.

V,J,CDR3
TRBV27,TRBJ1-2,CASSLSGGNYGYTF
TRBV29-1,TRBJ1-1,CSAGTEAFF
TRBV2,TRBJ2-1,CASSEQANEQFF
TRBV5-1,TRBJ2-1,CASSNGTSGSEKQFF
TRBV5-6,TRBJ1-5,CASSLRGHQPQHF
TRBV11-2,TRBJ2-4,CASSLEGDIQYF
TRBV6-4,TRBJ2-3,CASSEQGYTDTQYF
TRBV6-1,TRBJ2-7,CASMRMTGMYEQYF
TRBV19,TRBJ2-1,CASMPAGGPWNEQFF
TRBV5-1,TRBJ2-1,CASSLFEGVYNEQFF
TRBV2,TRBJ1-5,CASTGGNQPQHF
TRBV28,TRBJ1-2,CASSLRGDYYGYTF
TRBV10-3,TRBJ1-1,CAISADRFTEAFF
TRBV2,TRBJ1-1,CASSRMTMNTEAFF
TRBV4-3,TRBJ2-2,CASSQGLNTGELFF
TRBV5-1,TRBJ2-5,CASSLMPGPQETQYF
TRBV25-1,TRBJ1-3,CASSVTGWGNTIYF
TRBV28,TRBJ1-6,CASSFPETGAYNSPLHF
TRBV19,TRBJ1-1,CANYWTESQNTEAFF
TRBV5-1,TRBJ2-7,CASSFMSGALGEQYF
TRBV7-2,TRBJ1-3,CASSLVRAGNTIYF
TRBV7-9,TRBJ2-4,CASSLARTGVNIQYF
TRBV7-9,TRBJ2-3,CASSLGVGTSGTDTQYF
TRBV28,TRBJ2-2,CASSLPGLAGHTGELFF
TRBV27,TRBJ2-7,CASSSRDRIYEQYF
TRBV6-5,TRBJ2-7,CASSLALNYEQYF
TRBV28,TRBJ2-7,CASSLTGPTYEQYF
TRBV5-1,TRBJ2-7,CASSPEGLAVSYEQYF
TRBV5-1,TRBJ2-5,CASSQGQLQETQYF
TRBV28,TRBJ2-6,CASHRDSGANVLTF
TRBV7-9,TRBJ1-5,CASSSDRGGQPQHF
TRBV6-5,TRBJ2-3,CASRTGTGLADTQYF
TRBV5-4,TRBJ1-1,CASSPWGGALPPNTEAFF
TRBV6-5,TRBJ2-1,CAIGLSAAGETEQFF
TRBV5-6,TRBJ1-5,CASSTGGIGQPQHF
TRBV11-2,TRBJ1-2,CASSGKLAQAAGGYTF
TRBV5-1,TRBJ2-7,CASSLAADSYEQYF
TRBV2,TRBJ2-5,CASSARRQGRVETQYF
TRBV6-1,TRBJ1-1,CASSELGGRNGRAFF
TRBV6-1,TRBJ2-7,CASSEAGNPSYEQYF
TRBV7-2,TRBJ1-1,CASSLDSPEAFF
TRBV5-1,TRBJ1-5,CASSFTDSGKSNQPQHF
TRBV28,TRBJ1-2,CATTVNYGYTF
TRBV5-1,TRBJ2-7,CASSPGHYEQYF
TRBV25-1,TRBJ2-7,CASSDRGKGRSFYEQYF
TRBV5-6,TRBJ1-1,CASSLEVSTEAFF
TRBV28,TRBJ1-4,CASSLLTQDRDEKLFF
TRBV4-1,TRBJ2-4,CASSQGVAGTTNIQYF
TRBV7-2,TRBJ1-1,CASSLSTANTEAFF
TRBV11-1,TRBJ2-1,CASSLASRGSSSYNEQFF